The next 8 T cell receptor beta chains were all read from a single sample in a study of blood T cell repertoires in COVID-19. Some clones are missing from TCRdb's copy, which holds only in-frame ones; the method was immunoSEQ multiplex PCR. The table records about 94,000 clones, about four fifths of them present only once. Material for sequencing was peripheral blood. Source of these receptors: a human donor in a cohort sampled during active COVID-19.

The rearrangement uses TRBV19 and TRBJ2-2; the match to TRBD2 covers 9 bases. The CDR3 consists of 15 residues. Germline V gene data show CDR1 as LNHDA and CDR2 as SQIVND (reference sequence). V dropped 7 bases and J dropped 4; count of bases not matched to a gene: 7. The DNA for the CDR3 is TGTGCCAGTAAAGAAGCGGGAGGCATCACCGGGGAGCTGTTTTTT. It yields the protein CASKEAGGITGELFF.

The chain links TRBV27 to TRBJ1-4; D perhaps matches TRBD1 (6 bases). With 2 bases removed from V and 7 bases from J, the gap between germline ends came to 20 bases. The germline CDR1 and CDR2 sequences are MNHEY and SMNVEV (reference sequence). The length of the CDR3 is 17 residues. CDR3 loop: CASSLRQDREWSEKLFF. The CDR3 coding sequence is TGTGCCAGCAGTTTACGTCAGGACAGAGAATGGAGTGAAAAACTGTTTTTT. Looking up the rest from reference TRBV27 and TRBJ1-4 gives the full variable domain: EAQVTQNPRYLITVTGKKLTVTCSQNMNHEYMSWYRQDPGLGLRQIYYSMNVEVTDKGDVPEGYKVSRKEKRNFPLILESPSPNQTSLYFCASSLRQDREWSEKLFFGSGTQLSVL.

This clone appeared once. The chain combines TRBV15 with TRBJ2-3; D not certain. This CDR3 spans 14 amino acids. Trimming took 5 bases from V and 2 from J, leaving 11 bases between them. Germline CDR1 reads LNHNV; CDR2 reads YYDKDF (reference sequence). The CDR3 sequence: CATSESVFTDTQYF. As DNA, the CDR3 is TGTGCCACCAGCGAATCAGTCTTCACAGATACGCAGTATTTT.

In this sample, this clone turned up once. The chain has TRBV11-2 and TRBJ2-1; the match to TRBD2 covers 10 bases. The CDR3 length is 16 residues. J lost 7 bases, V lost 0 bases, and 6 bases had no gene match. The germline V gene has CDR1 SGHAT and CDR2 FQNNGV. The CDR3 loop is CASSLDVGLARNEQFF. DNA for the CDR3: TGTGCCAGCAGCTTAGATGTGGGACTAGCGAGAAATGAGCAGTTCTTC.

This chain joins TRBV6-5 and TRBJ1-1; 9 bases fit TRBD1. J was trimmed by 8 bases and V by 6 bases; bases with no gene match: 13. CDR3 length: 15 amino acids. Germline CDR1 reads MNHEY; CDR2 reads SVGAGI. The CDR3, as DNA: TGTGCCAGCAGCCCCTCGGGACAGGGAGGCACCGAAGCTTTCTTT. Translating gives CASSPSGQGGTEAFF.

This clone occurred a few times. This chain uses TRBV3-1 (or the pseudogene TRBV3-2) with TRBJ1-2; unclear D gene. CDR3 length: 13 amino acids. Germline CDR1 and CDR2: LGHDT and YNNKEL (reference sequence). The V end was cut by 0 bases, the J end by 4 bases, with 6 bases between. CDR3 region: CASSQDPGYGYTF. CDR3 nucleotides: TGTGCCAGCAGCCAAGATCCGGGCTATGGCTACACCTTC.

This rearrangement joins TRBV9 to TRBJ2-3; D possibly corresponds to TRBD2 (6 bases). The length of the CDR3 is 16 residues. Germline CDR1 is SGDLS and CDR2 is YYNGEE. Trimming left V 0 bases short and J 3 bases short, with 14 bases between. CDR3 nucleotide sequence: TGTGCCAGCAGCGTAGCTCAGATTCGGGGGACAGATACGCAGTATTTT. Translating it yields CASSVAQIRGTDTQYF.

The chain uses TRBV9 and TRBJ2-7, with 7 bases that match TRBD2. Germline CDR1 SGDLS, CDR2 YYNGEE. This CDR3 spans 13 amino acids. The trim removed 4 bases at V and 6 bases at J, leaving 7 bases unmatched. DNA for the CDR3: TGTGCCAGCAGCCAGACGGGGGAGGGCGAGCAGTACTTC. Protein: CASSQTGEGEQYF.